The TCR beta chain described here comes from a study of cytomegalovirus exposure and HLA in healthy donors. A multiplex PCR was run with 60 Vbeta primers and 13 Jbeta primers. The protocol was immunoSEQ multiplex PCR, while the TCRdb copy is restricted to in-frame clones and leaves out a portion. This sample has around 140,000 clones, with more than 70% found just once. General study findings and limits: Data from an earlier analysis indicated that most TCR beta V segments were productive either about 87% or about 30% of the time.

Concerning this clone itself: What it recognizes is unknown.

Germline CDR1 SGHDT, CDR2 YYEEEE. The CDR3 loop spans 15 amino acids. Trimming stripped 0 bases from V and 7 bases from J, with 11 bases between. This TCR was recovered from a male donor in good health and CMV-seronegative. The chain has TRBV5-6 and TRBJ1-6, with TRBD1 as a possible D gene (6 bases). The specimen sequenced was PBMCs. The CDR3 DNA reads TGTGCCAGCAGCTTGGGGCCGGGACACAATTCACCCCTCCACTTT. Translated: CASSLGPGHNSPLHF.